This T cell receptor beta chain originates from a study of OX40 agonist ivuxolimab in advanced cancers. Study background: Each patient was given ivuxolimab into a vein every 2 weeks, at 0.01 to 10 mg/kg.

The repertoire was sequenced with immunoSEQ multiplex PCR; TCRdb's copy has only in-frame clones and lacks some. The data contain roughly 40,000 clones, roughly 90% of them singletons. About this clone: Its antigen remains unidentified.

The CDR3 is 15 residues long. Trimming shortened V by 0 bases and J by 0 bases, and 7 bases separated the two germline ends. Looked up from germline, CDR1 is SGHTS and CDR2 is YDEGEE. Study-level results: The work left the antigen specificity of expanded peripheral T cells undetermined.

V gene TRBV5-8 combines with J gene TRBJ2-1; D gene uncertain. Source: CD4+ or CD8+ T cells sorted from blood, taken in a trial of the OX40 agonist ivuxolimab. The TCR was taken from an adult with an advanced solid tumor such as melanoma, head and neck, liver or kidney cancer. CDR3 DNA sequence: TGTGCCAGCAGCTTGGTCCGAATCTCCTACAATGAGCAGTTCTTC. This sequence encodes CASSLVRISYNEQFF.